A single T cell receptor (beta chain) is shown here with its context. Its antigen is not identified. The V end lost 0 bases, the J end lost 10 bases, and 13 bases lay between the germline ends. The CDR3 is 14 amino acids. Per the germline V gene, CDR1 is MGHRA and CDR2 is YSYEKL. This specimen comes from a study of T cells in Graves' hyperthyroidism and ophthalmopathy. The wider study: Any treatment followed the collection of peripheral blood at initial diagnosis. Regarding the study as a whole: Most clonotypes that expanded in the thyroid above 0.001 also showed up in blood.

On the basis of clinical symptoms, serum thyroxine and TRAb, thyroid ultrasound and orbital computed tomography, diagnoses were made. Researchers amplified the TCR beta CDR3 regions from RNA transcripts. RT-PCR in the first round (using the HTBI primer set) targeted the TCR CDR3. TCRdb re-analysed the multiplex PCR reads in MiXCR, keeping a single row per CDR3 protein. The table includes around 520,000 distinct CDR3 sequences, approximately 15% detected once. Sequencing input: blood. The receptor was derived from a middle-aged woman with Graves' hyperthyroidism. The V and J genes are TRBV4-1 and TRBJ2-1; D is possibly TRBD2 (5 bases). The CDR3 is CASSQEVGLREQFF. Here the CDR3 DNA reads TGCGCCAGCAGCCAAGAGGTCGGACTTAGGGAGCAGTTCTTC.